Following are 10 T cell receptor beta chains from one sample sequenced in a study of identical twins. TCRdb used MiXCR to reprocess the 5' RACE reads, holding one entry per CDR3 protein. Of 700,000 or so distinct CDR3 sequences in the sample, more than 6.5% are singletons; the top ten hold 0.75% to 1%. Separately, the same data were catalogued under a study of yellow fever vaccine responses in identical twins.

Sequenced material: PBMCs. Receptors were obtained from a woman aged 18-35 years in good health.

The V and J genes are TRBV20-1 and TRBJ2-7; tentatively, D is TRBD1 (5 bases). Germline V CDR1 and CDR2: DFQATT, SNEGSKA (reference sequence). This CDR3 has 14 amino acids. The V gene lost 0 bases and the J gene lost 3 bases, with 12 bases spanning the gap. The CDR3 DNA sequence: TGCAGTGCTAGAGATCTGGGCCAGGGCTACGAGCAGTACTTC. Its protein product is CSARDLGQGYEQYF.

This clonotype was observed many times. This chain connects TRBV5-1 to TRBJ2-3; 10 bases are a match to TRBD1. CDR1 and CDR2 (germline): SGHRS, YFSETQ. This CDR3 has 16 residues. V lost 6 bases, J lost 6 bases, and 13 bases stayed unmatched. The CDR3, as DNA: TGCGCCAGCAAACCATTCGGGACAGGGGCAGGGGATACGCAGTATTTT. Protein sequence: CASKPFGTGAGDTQYF. Full variable domain (missing parts from reference TRBV5-1 and TRBJ2-3): KAGVTQTPRYLIKTRGQQVTLSCSPISGHRSVSWYQQTPGQGLQFLFEYFSETQRNKGNFPGRFSGRQFSNSRSEMNVSTLELGDSALYLCASKPFGTGAGDTQYFGPGTRLTVL.

This clonotype was observed a handful of times. The V call is TRBV6-2 or TRBV6-3, the J call TRBJ2-2; D perhaps matches TRBD1 (5 bases). The CDR3 is 16 amino acids. Trimming took 0 bases from V and 7 from J, leaving 15 bases between them. Germline lookup yields CDR1 MNHEY and CDR2 SVGEGT. The CDR3 region has the DNA TGTGCCAGCAGTTACTCGGGCCAGGGTGGTATCGGGGAGCTGTTTTTT. Translated: CASSYSGQGGIGELFF.

In its sample, this clonotype was seen a few times. The chain is built from TRBV7-8 and TRBJ2-7; D could derive from TRBD1 or TRBD2 (5 bases each). The CDR3 has 17 residues. V was cut by 0 bases and J by 3 bases, with 18 bases left in between. CDR1 is SGHVS, CDR2 FQNEAQ, per germline. Written as DNA, the CDR3 is TGTGCCAGCAGCTTAGCCTCCATGGGACGGAACCTCTACGAGCAGTACTTC. Translation gives CASSLASMGRNLYEQYF.

This chain uses TRBV10-3 with TRBJ2-7, with D possibly TRBD2 on 5 matching bases. Germline-derived CDR1 and CDR2 are ENHRY and SYGVKD. CDR3 length: 14 amino acids. Trimming removed 6 bases at V and 0 bases at J, with 12 bases between. The CDR3 DNA is TGTGCCATCAGAAACTCCGGGAACTCCTACGAGCAGTACTTC. This codes for CAIRNSGNSYEQYF.

A few counts support this clonotype. The rearrangement uses TRBV16 and TRBJ2-3; D may be TRBD2 (6 bases). The CDR3 length is 15 residues. V lost 2 bases to trimming and J lost 0 bases, with 9 bases between them. Per germline, CDR1 KGHSY and CDR2 FQNENV. The CDR3 bases are TGTGCCAGCAGCCAAGGGGCGGGAAGCACAGATACGCAGTATTTT. Encoded protein: CASSQGAGSTDTQYF.

This rearrangement joins TRBV5-1 to TRBJ1-5; 9 nucleotides agree with TRBD1. This CDR3 spans 15 amino acids. Germline V lookup: CDR1 SGHRS, CDR2 YFSETQ. The ends lost 4 bases at V and 4 bases at J; junction bases unmatched: 6. CDR3 nucleotide sequence: TGCGCCAGCAGCGGACCGGGACAGGGAAATCAGCCCCAGCATTTT. This encodes CASSGPGQGNQPQHF.

The CDR3 bases are TGTGCCAGCAGAGGACCCACGAGGGTCACCTACGAGCAGTACTTC. Its translation is CASRGPTRVTYEQYF. The chain uses TRBV6-1 and TRBJ2-7, with D possibly TRBD2 on 5 matching bases. Per germline, CDR1 MNHNS and CDR2 SASEGT. The CDR3 contains 15 residues. Between the trimmed V and J ends, which lost 6 bases and 2 bases, there was a span of 17 bases.

The chain uses TRBV27 and TRBJ2-1; tentatively, D is TRBD2 (5 bases). V lost 5 bases to trimming and J lost 4 bases, with 9 bases between them. Germline V gene sequence: CDR1 MNHEY, CDR2 SMNVEV (reference sequence). CDR3 size: 13 residues. The CDR3 nucleotides read TGTGCCAGCAGTCCGGGGAAATACAATGAGCAGTTCTTC. Protein product: CASSPGKYNEQFF.

This sequence joins TRBV28 and TRBJ2-1; 7 positions match TRBD2. This CDR3 has 16 amino acids. J gave up 8 bases and V 2 bases, and 12 bases lay outside the gene matches. Germline CDR1 reads MDHEN; CDR2 reads SYDVKM. CDR3 residues: CASSLGGRGPQDEQFF. CDR3 DNA: TGTGCCAGCAGTTTAGGCGGGAGAGGTCCCCAGGATGAGCAGTTCTTC.